This TCR beta chain was sequenced in a study of graft-versus-host responses after intestinal transplantation. Study details: Induction with anti-thymocyte globulin, then tacrolimus and steroids for around three years, was given to all recipients.

The CDR3 covers 13 residues. Germline loops: CDR1 SSHAT, CDR2 FNYEAQ (reference sequence). Study results and caveats: Early post-transplant HvG declines tracked with peak circulating GvH clone levels. Individuals who had graft-donor T cell macrochimerism had allografts that showed high graft-versus-host to host-versus-graft clonal ratios.

The table came from immunoSEQ multiplex PCR; TCRdb's copy has only in-frame clones and leaves some out. The sample includes tens of thousands of clones, under 95% of them seen just once. On this clone: No antigen is known for it. An end of the junction does not agree with germline; a read error may underlie this.

The source was PBMCs, collected around 120 days after intestinal transplantation. This chain links TRBV7-7 with TRBJ2-1; D not certain. The TCR sequence derives from a human patient who received an intestinal transplant, so some T cells may come from the graft donor. The chain's CDR3 is CASSSLGLGEQFF. The DNA of the CDR3 is TGTGCTAGCAGCTCCTTGGGCCTTGGTGAGCAGTTCTTC.